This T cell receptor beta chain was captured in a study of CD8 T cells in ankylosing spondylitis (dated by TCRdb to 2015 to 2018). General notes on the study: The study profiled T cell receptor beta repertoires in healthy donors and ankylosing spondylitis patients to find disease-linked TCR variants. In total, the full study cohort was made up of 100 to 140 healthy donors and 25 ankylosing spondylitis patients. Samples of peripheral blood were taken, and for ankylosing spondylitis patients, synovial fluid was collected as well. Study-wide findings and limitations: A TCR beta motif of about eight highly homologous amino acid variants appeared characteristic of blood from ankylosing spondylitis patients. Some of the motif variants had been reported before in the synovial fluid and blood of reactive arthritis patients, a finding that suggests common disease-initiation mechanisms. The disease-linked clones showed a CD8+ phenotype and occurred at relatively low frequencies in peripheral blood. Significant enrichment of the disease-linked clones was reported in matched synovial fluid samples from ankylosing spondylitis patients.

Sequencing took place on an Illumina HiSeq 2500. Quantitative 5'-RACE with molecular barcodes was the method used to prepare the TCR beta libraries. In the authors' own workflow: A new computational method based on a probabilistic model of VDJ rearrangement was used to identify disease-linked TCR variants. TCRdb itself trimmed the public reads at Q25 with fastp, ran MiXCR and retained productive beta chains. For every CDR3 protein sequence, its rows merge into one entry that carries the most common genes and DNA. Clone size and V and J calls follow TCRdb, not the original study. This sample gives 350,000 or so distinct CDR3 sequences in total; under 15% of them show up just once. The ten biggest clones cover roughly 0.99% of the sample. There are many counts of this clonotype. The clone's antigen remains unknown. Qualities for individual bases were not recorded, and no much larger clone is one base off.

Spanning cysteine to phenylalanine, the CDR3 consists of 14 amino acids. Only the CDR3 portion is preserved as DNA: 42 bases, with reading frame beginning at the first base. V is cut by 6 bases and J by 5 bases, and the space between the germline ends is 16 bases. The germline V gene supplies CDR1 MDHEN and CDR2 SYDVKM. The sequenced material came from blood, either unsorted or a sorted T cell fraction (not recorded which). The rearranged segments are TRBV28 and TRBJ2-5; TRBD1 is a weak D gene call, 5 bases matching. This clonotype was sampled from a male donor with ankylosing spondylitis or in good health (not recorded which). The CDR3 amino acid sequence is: CASSPPGNSETQYF. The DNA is TGTGCCAGCAGCCCCCCAGGGAACTCGGAGACCCAGTACTTC.